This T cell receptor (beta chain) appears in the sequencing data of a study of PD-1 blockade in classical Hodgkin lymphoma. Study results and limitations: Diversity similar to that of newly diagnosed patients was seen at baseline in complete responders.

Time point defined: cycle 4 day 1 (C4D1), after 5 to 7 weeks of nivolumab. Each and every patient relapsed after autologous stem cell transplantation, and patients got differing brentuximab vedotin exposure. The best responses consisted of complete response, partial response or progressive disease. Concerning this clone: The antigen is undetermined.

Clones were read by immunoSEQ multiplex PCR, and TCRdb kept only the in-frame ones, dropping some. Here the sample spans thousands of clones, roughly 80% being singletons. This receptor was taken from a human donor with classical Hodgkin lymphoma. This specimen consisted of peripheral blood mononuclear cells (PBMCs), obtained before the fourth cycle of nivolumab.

In DNA form, the CDR3 reads TGTGCCAGCAGTGCCCCCGGGGGGGATCACGCTTTCTTT. Residues: CASSAPGGDHAFF. The chain employs TRBV6-6 and TRBJ1-1; possibly TRBD1 for D (5 bases). The CDR3 runs to 13 residues. Trimming left V 5 bases short and J 11 bases short, with 18 bases between. CDR1 is MNHNY and CDR2 is SVGAGI in the germline V gene (reference sequence).